This TCR beta chain emerged from a study of T cell responses to AZD1222 COVID-19 vaccine. Trimming took 3 bases from V and 2 from J, leaving 14 bases between them. CDR3 length equals 15 residues. CDR1 is SQVTM, CDR2 ANQGSEA, per germline. The protocol was immunoSEQ multiplex PCR, while the TCRdb copy is restricted to in-frame clones and leaves out a portion. The data hold more than 50,000 clones, with 79% observed a single time. The chain is built from TRBV29-1 and TRBJ2-1; D is possibly TRBD2 (7 bases). The origin of this receptor is an adult in good health. This specimen was peripheral blood, taken on day 0 of MenACWY control vaccination. The CDR3 region has the DNA TGCAGCGTTGATGGGGGGGCGTCTACCTACAATGAGCAGTTCTTC. Amino acids: CSVDGGASTYNEQFF.